This TCR beta chain was documented in a study of blood T cells in healthy people across ages. General study points: When set beside aged donors, long-lived donors presented more naive CD4+ cells and higher diversity. Per million T cells, the diversity of TCR beta decreased roughly linearly as age advanced. Using unsorted PBMCs precluded a conclusive naive versus antigen-experienced comparison.

A J-beta primer mix and a sample-barcoded 5' primer were used in a second PCR of about 7 to 12 cycles. TCRdb independently ran MiXCR on the 5' RACE reads; one entry per CDR3 protein. Of about 640,000 distinct CDR3 sequences in the sample, under 30% are singletons; the top ten hold around 14%. Isolation yielded PBMCs, at least 7 million per sample, in every case. CDR3 length equals 13 residues. CDR1 and CDR2 (germline): SGHTA, FQGNSA. Trimming cost V 5 bases and J 3 bases, with 11 bases left between them. Worth noting for this clonotype: Its antigen remains unknown.

This chain connects TRBV7-2 to TRBJ2-7; D is perhaps TRBD1 or TRBD2 (5 bases each). This clonotype was sampled from a woman at least 80 years old in good health. Sequenced material: blood. This CDR3 reads CASSRGPVYEQYF. CDR3 coding DNA: TGTGCCAGCAGCCGGGGCCCCGTCTACGAGCAGTACTTC.